One sample yielded the 5 T cell receptor beta chains listed below, sequenced in a study of T cells after yellow fever vaccination. MiXCR, run by TCRdb on the 5' RACE reads, gives a single entry per CDR3 protein. There are about 300,000 distinct CDR3 sequences in the sample; around 3.9% occur only once, and 20% to 25% lies in the top ten. The sample consisted of PBMCs, taken 5 days after the yellow fever booster vaccination. These receptors came from a man aged 18 to 35 who received the YFV17D yellow fever vaccine.

This clonotype came up a few times. The chain employs TRBV20-1 and TRBJ2-3, with TRBD2 matching over 7 bases. The CDR3 consists of 13 residues. In germline, CDR1 is DFQATT, CDR2 SNEGSKA (reference sequence). With V trimmed by 6 bases and J by 1 base, 4 bases remained unmatched. The CDR3 DNA sequence: TGCAGTGCCTGGGACTACGGCACAGATACGCAGTATTTT. Its translation is CSAWDYGTDTQYF.

V is TRBV7-6 and J is TRBJ1-6; D is unresolved. V was trimmed by 5 bases and J by 7 bases, leaving 18 bases between them. The CDR3 sequence is 16 residues long. Germline values: CDR1 SGHVS, CDR2 FNYEAQ. CDR3: CASSPGMPRGNSPLHF. Written as DNA, the CDR3 is TGTGCCAGCAGCCCAGGTATGCCGCGAGGAAATTCACCCCTCCACTTT. The entire variable domain, with the rest obtained from reference TRBV7-6 and TRBJ1-6, is as follows: GAGVSQSPRYKVTKRGQDVALRCDPISGHVSLYWYRQALGQGPEFLTYFNYEAQQDKSGLPNDRFSAERPEGSISTLTIQRTEQRDSAMYRCASSPGMPRGNSPLHFGNGTRLTVT.

The chain combines TRBV5-8 with TRBJ1-5; no clear D. V shed 0 bases and J shed 7 bases, with 14 bases lying between them. This CDR3 is 15 amino acids long. Germline CDR1 SGHTS, CDR2 YDEGEE. The CDR3 region is CASSLGGLPRQPQHF. CDR3 nucleotide sequence: TGTGCCAGCAGCTTGGGAGGGCTGCCCCGGCAGCCCCAGCATTTT.

This clonotype was picked up a small number of times. The chain couples TRBV7-9 to TRBJ2-3, with 7 bases identical to TRBD2. CDR1 is SEHNR and CDR2 is FQNEAQ in the germline V gene (reference sequence). The CDR3 is made up of 13 amino acids. Germline trimming cut 5 bases from V and 5 bases from J; bases unmatched to any gene: 4. The CDR3 nucleotides are TGTGCCAGCAGCCCCTGGGGGGGAGATACGCAGTATTTT. Amino acids: CASSPWGGDTQYF. The full variable domain, in which reference TRBV7-9 and TRBJ2-3 provide the parts outside the CDR3, is DTGVSQNPRHKITKRGQNVTFRCDPISEHNRLYWYRQTLGQGPEFLTYFQNEAQLEKSRLLSDRFSAERPKGSFSTLEIQRTEQGDSAMYLCASSPWGGDTQYFGPGTRLTVL.

This clonotype was counted between two and nine times. The V call is TRBV20-1, the J call TRBJ1-4; D is ambiguous. Germline CDR1 and CDR2: DFQATT and SNEGSKA (reference sequence). V lost 4 bases and J 0 bases, leaving 9 bases between the germline ends. The CDR3 length is 14 residues. Written as DNA, the CDR3 is TGCAGTGCTATAAGAAGTTCAACTAATGAAAAACTGTTTTTT. Its protein is CSAIRSSTNEKLFF.